Listed below are T cell receptor beta chains from one sample, sequenced in a study of shared T cell receptors in the human thymus. Method: immunoSEQ multiplex PCR; TCRdb's copy keeps in-frame clones and lacks some. The sample has hundreds of thousands of clones; 95% are singletons. The sample comprised thymocytes. The receptors shown here come from a human donor. Both conserved end residues are part of each CDR3. The D gene is left open where the match is weak. Expanded clones get a size class; other rows say once, few or many, or leave the size out.

J gene: TRBJ2-3; clone size: -; V gene: TRBV6-1; D gene: TRBD2; CDR3 protein: CASSEVLAGGPVDTQYF; CDR3 DNA: TGTGCCAGCAGTGAAGTACTAGCGGGAGGGCCAGTAGATACGCAGTATTTT
J gene: TRBJ2-2; clone size: -; V gene: TRBV6-4; D gene: -; CDR3 protein: CASSDSRAGELFF; CDR3 DNA: TGTGCCAGCAGTGACTCCCGGGCCGGAGAGCTGTTTTTT
J gene: TRBJ1-1; clone size: -; V gene: TRBV11-2; D gene: TRBD1; CDR3 protein: CASSHRQGGTEAFF; CDR3 DNA: TGTGCCAGCAGTCATCGACAGGGGGGAACTGAAGCTTTCTTT
J gene: TRBJ2-1; clone size: -; V gene: TRBV15; D gene: TRBD2; CDR3 protein: CATRGCGSSYNEQFF; CDR3 DNA: TGTGCCACCAGGGGCTGCGGGAGCTCCTACAATGAGCAGTTCTTC
J gene: TRBJ1-2; clone size: -; V gene: TRBV10-3; D gene: -; CDR3 protein: CAIKRQGSYGYTF; CDR3 DNA: TGTGCCATCAAAAGGCAGGGCTCCTATGGCTACACCTTC
J gene: TRBJ1-6; clone size: -; V gene: TRBV30; D gene: TRBD1; CDR3 protein: CAWGQGNSPLHF; CDR3 DNA: TGTGCCTGGGGACAGGGTAATTCACCCCTCCACTTT
J gene: TRBJ1-2; clone size: -; V gene: TRBV21-1; D gene: -; CDR3 protein: CASPPGGGVYGYTF; CDR3 DNA: TGTGCCAGCCCCCCGGGAGGGGGCGTTTATGGCTACACCTTC
J gene: TRBJ2-7; clone size: -; V gene: TRBV5-6; D gene: -; CDR3 protein: CASSPHSPYEQYF; CDR3 DNA: TGTGCCAGCAGCCCTCACTCCCCCTACGAGCAGTACTTC
J gene: TRBJ2-7; clone size: -; V gene: TRBV4-2; D gene: -; CDR3 protein: CASSLQGGAYEQYF; CDR3 DNA: TGTGCCAGCAGCCTACAGGGGGGGGCCTACGAGCAGTACTTC
J gene: TRBJ2-1; clone size: -; V gene: TRBV5-6; D gene: TRBD2; CDR3 protein: CASSFVAGSRHEQFF; CDR3 DNA: TGTGCCAGCAGCTTCGTAGCGGGATCGCGTCATGAGCAGTTCTTC
J gene: TRBJ2-7; clone size: -; V gene: TRBV7-9; D gene: -; CDR3 protein: CASSAFSEQYF; CDR3 DNA: TGTGCCAGCAGCGCCTTCTCCGAGCAGTACTTC
J gene: TRBJ1-2; clone size: -; V gene: TRBV21-1; D gene: -; CDR3 protein: CASSPWGGQNCGYTF; CDR3 DNA: TGTGCCAGCAGCCCCTGGGGGGGACAGAACTGTGGCTACACCTTC
J gene: TRBJ2-7; clone size: -; V gene: TRBV27; D gene: -; CDR3 protein: CASSRNPKAYEQYF; CDR3 DNA: TGTGCCAGCAGCCGTAATCCCAAAGCCTACGAGCAGTACTTC
J gene: TRBJ1-5; clone size: -; V gene: TRBV28; D gene: -; CDR3 protein: CASSLREFRNQPQHF; CDR3 DNA: TGTGCCAGCAGTTTGAGGGAATTTCGCAATCAGCCCCAGCATTTT
J gene: TRBJ1-3; clone size: -; V gene: TRBV10-1; D gene: -; CDR3 protein: CASSEKRGAGNTIYF; CDR3 DNA: TGCGCCAGCAGTGAGAAAAGGGGTGCTGGAAACACCATATATTTT
J gene: TRBJ1-5; clone size: -; V gene: TRBV7-2; D gene: TRBD1; CDR3 protein: CASSLAGTGARNQPQHF; CDR3 DNA: TGTGCCAGCAGCTTAGCGGGGACAGGGGCTCGCAATCAGCCCCAGCATTTT
J gene: TRBJ2-7; clone size: -; V gene: TRBV27; D gene: -; CDR3 protein: CASGSYVKQYF; CDR3 DNA: TGTGCCAGCGGGAGCTACGTGAAGCAGTACTTC
J gene: TRBJ2-3; clone size: -; V gene: TRBV30; D gene: TRBD2; CDR3 protein: CAWFSGSLNTQYF; CDR3 DNA: TGTGCCTGGTTTAGCGGGAGTTTGAATACGCAGTATTTT
J gene: TRBJ2-7; clone size: -; V gene: TRBV27; D gene: -; CDR3 protein: CASSSGAADTNYEQYF; CDR3 DNA: TGTGCCAGCAGTTCCGGTGCGGCGGATACCAACTACGAGCAGTACTTC
J gene: TRBJ2-1; clone size: -; V gene: TRBV30; D gene: -; CDR3 protein: CAWQFNARLGQPGDEQFF; CDR3 DNA: TGTGCCTGGCAGTTTAACGCGCGGTTGGGGCAGCCTGGAGATGAGCAGTTCTTC
J gene: TRBJ2-3; clone size: -; V gene: TRBV4-3; D gene: TRBD1; CDR3 protein: CASSQAGQGRGTDTQYF; CDR3 DNA: TGCGCCAGCAGCCAAGCGGGACAGGGGCGAGGGACAGATACGCAGTATTTT
J gene: TRBJ2-7; clone size: -; V gene: TRBV6-5; D gene: TRBD1; CDR3 protein: CASSCNSRQGEREQYF; CDR3 DNA: TGTGCCAGCAGTTGCAACTCGAGGCAGGGGGAGCGCGAGCAGTACTTC
J gene: TRBJ1-3; clone size: -; V gene: TRBV7-8; D gene: -; CDR3 protein: CASSPPGHFSGNTIYF; CDR3 DNA: TGTGCCAGCAGCCCTCCGGGCCACTTCTCTGGAAACACCATATATTTT
J gene: TRBJ2-5; clone size: -; V gene: TRBV7-2; D gene: -; CDR3 protein: CASSQHLTGGNRQETQYF; CDR3 DNA: TGTGCCAGCAGCCAGCACCTCACTGGCGGGAACCGCCAAGAGACCCAGTACTTC
J gene: TRBJ2-7; clone size: few; V gene: TRBV7-6; D gene: TRBD2; CDR3 protein: CASSPRWVWGSGIHEQYF; CDR3 DNA: TGTGCCAGCAGCCCCCGGTGGGTTTGGGGTAGCGGGATCCACGAGCAGTACTTC
J gene: TRBJ2-1; clone size: -; V gene: TRBV28; D gene: TRBD1; CDR3 protein: CASSPEGDRDSSYNEQFF; CDR3 DNA: TGTGCCAGCAGCCCTGAGGGCGACAGGGACAGCTCCTACAATGAGCAGTTCTTC
J gene: TRBJ2-5; clone size: -; V gene: TRBV2; D gene: TRBD1; CDR3 protein: CASRDRGPWQETQYF; CDR3 DNA: TGTGCCAGCAGGGACAGGGGACCCTGGCAAGAGACCCAGTACTTC
J gene: TRBJ1-1; clone size: -; V gene: TRBV5-4; D gene: -; CDR3 protein: CASSLVGPLGGTEAFF; CDR3 DNA: TGTGCCAGCAGCTTGGTGGGACCTTTGGGGGGCACTGAAGCTTTCTTT
J gene: TRBJ2-7; clone size: -; V gene: TRBV7-2; D gene: -; CDR3 protein: CASSPERDLYEQYF; CDR3 DNA: TGTGCCAGCAGCCCTGAGAGGGACCTCTACGAGCAGTACTTC
J gene: TRBJ1-2; clone size: -; V gene: TRBV5-6; D gene: -; CDR3 protein: CASSPPIGYGYTF; CDR3 DNA: TGTGCCAGCAGCCCACCGATAGGCTATGGCTACACCTTC
J gene: TRBJ2-3; clone size: -; V gene: TRBV27; D gene: TRBD2; CDR3 protein: CASSSPNGTSDPTDTQYF; CDR3 DNA: TGTGCCAGCAGTTCTCCGAACGGGACTAGCGACCCGACAGATACGCAGTATTTT
J gene: TRBJ1-2; clone size: -; V gene: TRBV5-1; D gene: -; CDR3 protein: CASSLVTGSRNYGYTF; CDR3 DNA: TGCGCCAGCAGCCTGGTTACAGGGAGTCGGAACTATGGCTACACCTTC
J gene: TRBJ2-7; clone size: -; V gene: TRBV4-1; D gene: -; CDR3 protein: CASSHSRGTLPQSSYEQYF; CDR3 DNA: TGCGCCAGCAGCCATTCTCGCGGGACCTTACCCCAGAGCTCCTACGAGCAGTACTTC
J gene: TRBJ1-1; clone size: -; V gene: TRBV29-1; D gene: TRBD1; CDR3 protein: CSAKTGMNTEAFF; CDR3 DNA: TGCAGCGCCAAGACAGGGATGAACACTGAAGCTTTCTTT
J gene: TRBJ2-7; clone size: -; V gene: TRBV4-2; D gene: TRBD1; CDR3 protein: CASSQGTGVGSYEQYF; CDR3 DNA: TGTGCCAGCAGCCAAGGGACAGGGGTAGGCTCCTACGAGCAGTACTTC
J gene: TRBJ2-1; clone size: once; V gene: TRBV9; D gene: TRBD1; CDR3 protein: CASSGDRFYNEQFF; CDR3 DNA: TGTGCCAGCAGCGGGGACAGGTTCTACAATGAGCAGTTCTTC
J gene: TRBJ2-1; clone size: -; V gene: TRBV6-1; D gene: TRBD1; CDR3 protein: CASSEGQGFYNEQFF; CDR3 DNA: TGTGCCAGCAGTGAAGGACAGGGCTTTTACAATGAGCAGTTCTTC
J gene: TRBJ2-1; clone size: -; V gene: TRBV14; D gene: -; CDR3 protein: CASSQDMGNEQFF; CDR3 DNA: TGTGCCAGCAGCCAAGATATGGGCAATGAGCAGTTCTTC
J gene: TRBJ2-5; clone size: few; V gene: TRBV5-1; D gene: -; CDR3 protein: CASSSQETQYF; CDR3 DNA: TGCGCCAGCAGCTCACAAGAGACCCAGTACTTC
J gene: TRBJ2-1; clone size: -; V gene: TRBV7-3; D gene: TRBD1; CDR3 protein: CASSPRQGSNEQFF; CDR3 DNA: TGTGCCAGCAGCCCGCGACAGGGGTCTAATGAGCAGTTCTTC
J gene: TRBJ2-7; clone size: -; V gene: TRBV6-1; D gene: TRBD2; CDR3 protein: CASIRSGGPRVEQYF; CDR3 DNA: TGTGCCAGCATAAGGTCGGGAGGGCCCCGCGTCGAGCAGTACTTC
J gene: TRBJ1-2; clone size: -; V gene: TRBV7-2; D gene: TRBD1; CDR3 protein: CASSLQDRNNYGYTF; CDR3 DNA: TGTGCCAGCAGCTTACAGGACAGGAATAACTATGGCTACACCTTC
J gene: TRBJ1-5; clone size: -; V gene: TRBV18; D gene: TRBD1; CDR3 protein: CASSRTRQGGDQPQHF; CDR3 DNA: TGTGCCAGCTCACGAACTCGACAGGGTGGTGATCAGCCCCAGCATTTT
J gene: TRBJ2-5; clone size: -; V gene: TRBV6-6; D gene: TRBD1; CDR3 protein: CASSYTDRVQETQYF; CDR3 DNA: TGTGCCAGCAGTTATACGGACAGGGTGCAGGAGACCCAGTACTTC
J gene: TRBJ2-7; clone size: -; V gene: TRBV5-1; D gene: -; CDR3 protein: CASSRGQSYEQYF; CDR3 DNA: TGCGCCAGCAGCCGCGGACAGTCCTACGAGCAGTACTTC
J gene: TRBJ2-7; clone size: few; V gene: TRBV7-9; D gene: TRBD2; CDR3 protein: CASSPQASGRAGEQYF; CDR3 DNA: TGTGCCAGCAGCCCCCAGGCAAGCGGGAGGGCCGGGGAGCAGTACTTC
J gene: TRBJ2-7; clone size: -; V gene: TRBV5-1; D gene: -; CDR3 protein: CASSLGDSSYEQYF; CDR3 DNA: TGCGCCAGCAGCTTAGGAGACAGCTCCTACGAGCAGTACTTC
J gene: TRBJ2-7; clone size: once; V gene: TRBV28; D gene: TRBD1; CDR3 protein: CASSFPGTGVFGYEQYF; CDR3 DNA: TGTGCCAGCAGTTTCCCCGGGACAGGGGTTTTTGGCTACGAGCAGTACTTC
J gene: TRBJ2-7; clone size: -; V gene: TRBV7-9; D gene: TRBD1; CDR3 protein: CASSEDRGDEQYF; CDR3 DNA: TGTGCCAGCAGCGAGGACAGGGGGGACGAGCAGTACTTC
J gene: TRBJ1-2; clone size: -; V gene: TRBV10-3; D gene: -; CDR3 protein: CAISLGLGFGQSYGYTF; CDR3 DNA: TGTGCCATCAGTCTAGGCCTGGGTTTTGGACAGTCCTATGGCTACACCTTC
J gene: TRBJ2-3; clone size: -; V gene: TRBV15; D gene: TRBD1; CDR3 protein: CATSRQPEATGAIDGGFTDTQYF; CDR3 DNA: TGTGCCACCAGCAGACAACCAGAGGCGACAGGGGCGATCGACGGGGGTTTCACAGATACGCAGTATTTT
J gene: TRBJ2-7; clone size: -; V gene: TRBV5-6; D gene: TRBD1; CDR3 protein: CASSADRGPYEQYF; CDR3 DNA: TGTGCCAGCAGCGCCGACAGGGGCCCATACGAGCAGTACTTC